Sequencing of this TCR beta chain was carried out in a study of blood T cell repertoires in COVID-19. Study information: Spain, Italy and the United States supplied samples that represented acute and convalescent COVID-19. Sources were T cells, B-cell-depleted T cells, or PBMCs; the material itself was cDNA or gDNA.

The V gene's germline CDR1 is MNHNS and CDR2 SASEGT. V was pared by 0 bases and J by 4 bases, with 12 bases between. CDR3 size: 15 residues. In the original workflow: Amplification from reference gene primers served as the basis for estimated nucleated cell counts. The table came from immunoSEQ multiplex PCR; TCRdb's copy has only in-frame clones and leaves some out. The DNA gave D and trimming, while V, J and clone size come from that table. Of about 130,000 clones listed, around 90% are singletons. This chain links TRBV6-1 with TRBJ1-2, with D possibly matching TRBD1 (5 bases). Sequenced sample: peripheral blood. The source is a man aged 50 to 60 with active COVID-19. CDR3 DNA sequence: TGTGCCAGCAGTGAAGCAGTAGCAGGGTTCTATGGCTACACCTTC. Translation: CASSEAVAGFYGYTF.